These 22 T cell receptor beta chains originate from one sample sequenced in a study of cytomegalovirus exposure and HLA in healthy donors. Amplification used 60 Vbeta primers and 13 Jbeta primers. TCRdb's table, derived via immunoSEQ multiplex PCR, lists solely in-frame clones and lacks some. The sample has about 220,000 clones; 82% are singletons. Sequencing was done on a sample of PBMCs. These receptors originate from a man aged 35 to 55 in good health and CMV-seropositive.

About this clone itself: The germline gene is not matched at one end of the junction; a read error may be the cause. The chain has TRBV6-1 and TRBJ2-7; 11 nucleotides agree with TRBD1. Germline V gene lookup returns CDR1 MNHNS and CDR2 SASEGT. The length of the CDR3 is 15 residues. The DNA of the CDR3 is TGTGCCAGCAGTGAAGGGACAGGGGGCTCCCACGAGCAGTACTTC. Encoded protein: CASSEGTGGSHEQYF.

The CDR3 spells CASSSGQGKAEAFF. DNA of the CDR3: TGTGCCAGCAGTTCGGGACAGGGCAAGGCTGAAGCTTTCTTT. This chain joins TRBV27 and TRBJ1-1; 9 bases are shared with TRBD1. CDR1 is MNHEY and CDR2 is SMNVEV in the germline V gene (reference sequence). The ends lost 4 bases at V and 6 bases at J; junction bases unmatched: 6. The CDR3 runs to 14 residues.

This clone was counted between two and nine times. This sequence joins TRBV28 and TRBJ1-1; D gene uncertain. V lost 7 bases, J lost 7 bases, and 10 bases lay in between. CDR3 length: 11 residues. Germline V CDR1 and CDR2: MDHEN, SYDVKM. CDR3: CASNSGLEAFF. The CDR3 DNA is TGTGCCAGCAATTCAGGCCTTGAAGCTTTCTTT.

The sample holds one count of this clone. The chain employs TRBV7-8 and TRBJ2-2; 9 nucleotides agree with TRBD2. Germline V gives CDR1 SGHVS, CDR2 FQNEAQ. J gave up 8 bases and V 6 bases, and 13 bases lay outside the gene matches. This CDR3 is built from 16 residues. For the CDR3, the DNA is TGTGCCAGCAGAAGTTTGGGCGGGAGGGCAATGGGGGAGCTGTTTTTT. Translated: CASRSLGGRAMGELFF.

The chain uses TRBV27 and TRBJ2-7; 7 bases line up with TRBD1. CDR1 and CDR2 (germline): MNHEY, SMNVEV (reference sequence). Trimming at V came to 6 bases and at J to 6 bases, leaving 8 bases not matched to a gene. This CDR3 has 13 amino acids. Here the CDR3 reads CASSLQGPGEQYF. CDR3 bases: TGTGCCAGCAGCTTACAGGGGCCGGGCGAGCAGTACTTC.

The rearrangement links TRBV7-3 to TRBJ2-5; D gene ambiguous. The CDR3 consists of 14 residues. The V end was cut by 2 bases, the J end by 2 bases, with 9 bases between. Germline CDR1 reads SGHTA; CDR2 reads FQGTGA. Here the CDR3 reads CASSLDPDQETQYF. CDR3 DNA sequence: TGTGCCAGCAGCTTAGATCCAGATCAAGAGACCCAGTACTTC.

This clone was counted a few times. The chain uses TRBV6-1 and TRBJ1-1; 9 positions agree with TRBD1. Germline V CDR1 and CDR2: MNHNS, SASEGT. V trimming: 4 bases; J trimming: 6 bases; junction bases outside the gene matches: 3. CDR3 length: 13 residues. CDR3 in DNA: TGTGCCAGCAGTGGGGACAGGGTAGCTGAAGCTTTCTTT. Translated: CASSGDRVAEAFF.

The CDR3 sequence: CASSLNPVPNTEAFF. The CDR3 DNA sequence: TGTGCCAGCAGCTTAAACCCAGTTCCGAACACTGAAGCTTTCTTT. V and J are TRBV11-2 and TRBJ1-1; D unresolved. Looked up from germline, CDR1 is SGHAT and CDR2 is FQNNGV. This CDR3 spans 15 amino acids. The V end was cut by 2 bases, the J end by 1 base, with 11 bases between.

The chain uses TRBV19 and TRBJ2-5, with 8 positions matching TRBD1. Germline CDR1 is LNHDA and CDR2 is SQIVND (reference sequence). The V segment lost 4 bases and the J segment 1 base; nucleotides outside the gene matches: 14. The CDR3 loop spans 18 amino acids. The CDR3 sequence is CASSSPRRSGQVQETQYF. CDR3 in DNA: TGTGCCAGTAGTAGTCCCCGGCGCTCGGGACAGGTCCAAGAGACCCAGTACTTC.

The chain joins TRBV11-2 to TRBJ2-5; no clear D gene. The ends were cut back, 1 base at V and 4 bases at J, with 10 bases in the middle. The germline V gene has CDR1 SGHAT and CDR2 FQNNGV. This CDR3 comprises 14 residues. The DNA of the CDR3 is TGTGCCAGCAGCTTAGTGGCAGGCACAGAGACCCAGTACTTC. Its translation: CASSLVAGTETQYF.

This clone was picked up a small number of times. The J gene is TRBJ2-7, the V gene TRBV2; 9 bases line up with TRBD1. CDR1 SNHLY and CDR2 FYNNEI come from the germline V gene. CDR3 length: 14 amino acids. The trim removed 6 bases at V and 7 bases at J, leaving 10 bases unmatched. CDR3 sequence: CASRSGTGRGEQYF. Here the CDR3 DNA reads TGTGCCAGCAGGTCCGGGACAGGGCGAGGTGAGCAGTACTTC.

The V gene is TRBV16, the J gene TRBJ1-5; 8 bases agree with TRBD1. V lost 8 bases, J lost 1 base, and 1 base stayed unmatched. Germline values: CDR1 KGHSY, CDR2 FQNENV. The CDR3 consists of 13 residues. CDR3 nucleotides: TGTGCCAGCGGACAGGGAAGCAATCAGCCCCAGCATTTT. It is translated as CASGQGSNQPQHF.

CDR3 residues: CASSLVGQTQETQYF. The CDR3 nucleotides read TGCGCCAGCAGCTTGGTAGGACAGACACAAGAGACCCAGTACTTC. This sequence joins TRBV5-1 and TRBJ2-5, with D tentatively TRBD1 (6 bases). This CDR3 contains 15 residues. Germline V gene lookup returns CDR1 SGHRS and CDR2 YFSETQ. The V and J ends lost 0 bases and 2 bases respectively, with 11 bases between them.

The genes are TRBV5-1 and TRBJ1-1; D may be TRBD1 (5 bases). From germline, CDR1 is SGHRS and CDR2 YFSETQ. Trimming left V 0 bases short and J 3 bases short, with 12 bases between. The CDR3 contains 15 residues. The CDR3 DNA sequence: TGCGCCAGCAGCTTGGCGGGGGGGGGAGACACTGAAGCTTTCTTT. It specifies CASSLAGGGDTEAFF.

The gene calls are TRBV4-2 and TRBJ2-1; TRBD2 matches 10 bases. This CDR3 is 17 amino acids long. Germline trimming cut 4 bases from V and 0 bases from J; bases unmatched to any gene: 6. CDR1 is LGHNA, CDR2 YNFKEQ, per germline. CDR3 bases: TGTGCCAGCAGCCTGAGGACTAGCGGTAGCTCCTACAATGAGCAGTTCTTC. Amino acids: CASSLRTSGSSYNEQFF.

This clone turned up a few times. This chain uses TRBV6-4 with TRBJ2-2; 13 nucleotides line up with TRBD2. The CDR3 is 16 amino acids. The V and J ends lost 5 bases and 3 bases, in that order; junction bases with no gene match: 3. Germline V gene lookup returns CDR1 MRHNA and CDR2 SNTAGT. In nucleotides, the CDR3 is TGTGCCAGCAGTCCCGGGACTAGCGGGGACACCGGGGAGCTGTTTTTT. This encodes CASSPGTSGDTGELFF.

This chain uses TRBV10-3 with TRBJ1-2; TRBD1 matches at 9 bases. J lost 7 bases, V lost 3 bases, and 3 bases had no gene match. This CDR3 region has 13 residues. CDR1 and CDR2 (germline): ENHRY, SYGVKD. The CDR3 loop is CAISDDRGCGYTF. The CDR3 DNA reads TGTGCCATCAGTGACGACAGGGGGTGTGGCTACACCTTC.

The rearrangement uses TRBV5-6 and TRBJ1-2; TRBD1 aligns across 7 bases. The CDR3 loop spans 15 amino acids. In germline, CDR1 is SGHDT, CDR2 YYEEEE. Trimming removed 4 bases from V and 7 bases from J; junction bases left unmatched: 13. As DNA, the CDR3 is TGTGCCAGCAGCAATCGGGAAGGGGGCTTGCGTGGCTACACCTTC. Protein product: CASSNREGGLRGYTF. Full variable domain (remainder filled in from reference TRBV5-6 and TRBJ1-2): DAGVTQSPTHLIKTRGQQVTLRCSPKSGHDTVSWYQQALGQGPQFIFQYYEEEERQRGNFPDRFSGHQFPNYSSELNVNALLLGDSALYLCASSNREGGLRGYTFGSGTRLTVV.

By its share, this clone is medium-sized. This chain joins TRBV4-1 and TRBJ1-5; D perhaps matches TRBD1 (6 bases). Germline V CDR1 and CDR2: MGHRA, YSYEKL. The ends were cut back, 2 bases at V and 0 bases at J, with 8 bases in the middle. CDR3 size: 15 residues. The DNA of the CDR3 is TGCGCCAGCAGCCAACAGACAGGTAGCAATCAGCCCCAGCATTTT. It codes for CASSQQTGSNQPQHF.

The chain recombines TRBV19 with TRBJ2-1, with TRBD2 identical over 10 bases. CDR1 LNHDA and CDR2 SQIVND come from the germline V gene (reference sequence). The CDR3 runs to 16 residues. V shed 4 bases, J shed 5 bases, and the junction held 8 bases outside the gene matches. CDR3 DNA sequence: TGTGCCAGTAGTAAAACCGGGACTAGCGTCGACAATGAGCAGTTCTTC. Translation: CASSKTGTSVDNEQFF.

The rearrangement uses TRBV5-1 and TRBJ2-1; 7 nucleotides align to TRBD2. The germline V gene has CDR1 SGHRS and CDR2 YFSETQ. J gave up 7 bases and V 3 bases, and 13 bases lay outside the gene matches. This CDR3 contains 16 residues. The CDR3 DNA reads as TGCGCCAGCAGCTCCCCCGGGCGGGAGCCGAGGAATGAGCAGTTCTTC. The encoded protein is CASSSPGREPRNEQFF.

The chain joins TRBV6-1 to TRBJ2-7, with 7 bases that match TRBD2. CDR3 length: 14 amino acids. V was clipped by 7 bases and J by 8 bases; unmatched bases: 14. CDR1 and CDR2 from the germline V gene are MNHNS and SASEGT. The CDR3 sequence: CASTSAGFYTKQYV. The CDR3 bases are TGTGCCAGCACCTCAGCGGGGTTTTATACGAAGCAGTACGTC.